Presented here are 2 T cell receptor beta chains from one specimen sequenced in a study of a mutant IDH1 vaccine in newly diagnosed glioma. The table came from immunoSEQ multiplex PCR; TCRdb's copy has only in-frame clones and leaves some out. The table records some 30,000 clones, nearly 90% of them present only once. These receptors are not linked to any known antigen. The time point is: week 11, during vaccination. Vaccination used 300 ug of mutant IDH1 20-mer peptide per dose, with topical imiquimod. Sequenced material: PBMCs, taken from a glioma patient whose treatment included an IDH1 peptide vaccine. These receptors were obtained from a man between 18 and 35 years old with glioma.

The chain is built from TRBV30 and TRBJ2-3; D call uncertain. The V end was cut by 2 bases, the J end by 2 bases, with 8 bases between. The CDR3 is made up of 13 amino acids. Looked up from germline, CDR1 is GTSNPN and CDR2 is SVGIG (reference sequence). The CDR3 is CAWSLGATDTQYF. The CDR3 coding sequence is TGTGCCTGGAGTTTAGGCGCCACAGATACGCAGTATTTT.

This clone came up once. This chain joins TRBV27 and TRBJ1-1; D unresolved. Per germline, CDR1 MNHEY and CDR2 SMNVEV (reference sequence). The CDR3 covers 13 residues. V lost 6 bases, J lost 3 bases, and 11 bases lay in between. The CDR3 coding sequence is TGTGCCAGCAGACACAACTACTACACTGAAGCTTTCTTT. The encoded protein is CASRHNYYTEAFF.